This T cell receptor beta chain was profiled in a study of T-cell memory formation after mild COVID-19. Per the germline V gene, CDR1 is SGHKS and CDR2 is YYEKEE (reference sequence). This CDR3 is built from 15 residues. The V gene end was trimmed by 1 base and the J gene end by 2 bases; junction bases not matched to a gene: 2. This clonotype appeared many times. TCRdb passed the 5' RACE reads through MiXCR, listing each CDR3 protein once. The sample has 280,000 or so distinct CDR3 sequences, under 8.5% seen once. Material: PBMCs or a T cell subset sorted from them (not recorded which). V gene TRBV5-5 combines with J gene TRBJ2-1, with 8 bases identical to TRBD2. The clonotype originates from a young man who had mild COVID-19 (a few samples of this study predate the infection). Cell type and time point are not known. CDR3 sequence: CASSLRTSTYNEQFF. The CDR3 DNA sequence: TGTGCCAGCAGCTTGAGGACTAGCACCTACAATGAGCAGTTCTTC.